Sequencing of this T cell receptor beta chain was carried out in a study of human T cells and chemical hapten exposure. TCRdb called the RACE reads again in MiXCR, with one record for every CDR3 protein. The sample lists 300,000 to 350,000 distinct CDR3 sequences, 6% to 8.5% occurring once. Time point indicated: patch test 1, 2 weeks after DPC sensitization. Treatment defined: therapeutic diphenylcyclopropenone sensitization with weekly scalp DPC. The study drew its donors from alopecia patients who were 18 to 70 years old and suitable for DPC. Germline assignment: CDR1 SGHRS and CDR2 YFSETQ. This CDR3 comprises 14 residues. Between the trimmed V and J ends, which lost 9 bases and 1 base, there was a span of 16 bases.

The material was whole blood, obtained in connection with sensitization to the hapten diphenylcyclopropenone (DPC). The gene calls are TRBV5-1 and TRBJ1-2, with TRBD1 as a possible D gene (5 bases). The clonotype comes from a woman between 18 and 29 years old with alopecia areata. Some clones in this sample may be carry-over from other donors' samples. The CDR3 DNA follows: TGCGCCACCGCCCCGGGGCCCGGTAACTATGGCTACACCTTC. It encodes CATAPGPGNYGYTF.